A selection of T cell receptor beta chains follows, all from one sample in a study of T cells in Graves' hyperthyroidism and ophthalmopathy. TCRdb re-called the multiplex PCR reads through MiXCR, storing one row per CDR3 protein. This table holds about 590,000 distinct CDR3 sequences, about a sixth found once. Sequencing was done on a sample of blood. The receptors come from a woman in her thirties with Graves' hyperthyroidism. The CDR3 runs from the conserved cysteine through the conserved F or W. A D gene is named only where the DNA matches it firmly. Not all rows give a size; the values are once, few, many and, for expanded clones, a class.

clone_size: few
d_call: .
v_call: TRBV20-1
j_call: TRBJ1-4
cdr3_nt: TGCAGTGCTGCCCGACAGGAGGATGAAAAACTGTTTTTT
cdr3_aa: CSAARQEDEKLFF

clone_size: many
d_call: .
v_call: TRBV2
j_call: TRBJ2-1
cdr3_nt: TGTGCCAGCAGTGAACCTTACCCCCGGGATGAGCAGTTCTTC
cdr3_aa: CASSEPYPRDEQFF

clone_size: .
d_call: TRBD2
v_call: TRBV27
j_call: TRBJ2-1
cdr3_nt: TGTGCCAGCTTCAGTAGGGGACTAGTCTACAATGAGCAGTTCTTC
cdr3_aa: CASFSRGLVYNEQFF

clone_size: .
d_call: .
v_call: TRBV27
j_call: TRBJ2-7
cdr3_nt: TGTGCCAGCAGTTTTTCTCGTCCAGTCGACGAGCAGTACTTC
cdr3_aa: CASSFSRPVDEQYF

clone_size: many
d_call: .
v_call: TRBV5-6
j_call: TRBJ1-2
cdr3_nt: TGTGCCAGCATAGCTGGGGGTTCCGGCTACACCTTC
cdr3_aa: CASIAGGSGYTF

clone_size: many
d_call: .
v_call: TRBV2
j_call: TRBJ1-1
cdr3_nt: TGTGCCAGCAGTACGAAAGGGGTGTTTGACCCTGAAGCTTTCTTT
cdr3_aa: CASSTKGVFDPEAFF

clone_size: few
d_call: TRBD2
v_call: TRBV5-6
j_call: TRBJ2-7
cdr3_nt: TGTGCCAGCAGCTTGGTGGGACTAGCGGGAGTCTACGAGCAGTACTTC
cdr3_aa: CASSLVGLAGVYEQYF

clone_size: .
d_call: TRBD2
v_call: TRBV28
j_call: TRBJ2-1
cdr3_nt: TGTGCCAGCAGTTTAGCTAGCGGGACCACCTACAATGGGCAGTTCTTC
cdr3_aa: CASSLASGTTYNGQFF

clone_size: few
d_call: .
v_call: TRBV27
j_call: TRBJ2-7
cdr3_nt: TGTGCCAGCAGTTTATTTTCCGGCCTCCGGGAGCAGTACTTC
cdr3_aa: CASSLFSGLREQYF

clone_size: .
d_call: .
v_call: TRBV7-9
j_call: TRBJ2-3
cdr3_nt: TGTGCCAGCAGCGCCCTACTGGGGGCGGGAGCGGCAGATACGCAGTATTTT
cdr3_aa: CASSALLGAGAADTQYF

clone_size: few
d_call: TRBD2
v_call: TRBV7-9
j_call: TRBJ2-3
cdr3_nt: TGTGCCAGCAGCGATGAAGCGGGATACAACACAGATACGCAGTATTTT
cdr3_aa: CASSDEAGYNTDTQYF

clone_size: .
d_call: .
v_call: TRBV27
j_call: TRBJ2-3
cdr3_nt: TGTGCCAGCAGTTCGGCCTCAAGGGTAACCACAGATACGCAGTATTTT
cdr3_aa: CASSSASRVTTDTQYF

clone_size: many
d_call: .
v_call: TRBV18
j_call: TRBJ2-1
cdr3_nt: TGTGCCAGCTCACCGGGCACACAGGGTTTTAACGATGAGCAGTTCTTC
cdr3_aa: CASSPGTQGFNDEQFF

clone_size: many
d_call: TRBD1
v_call: TRBV20-1
j_call: TRBJ1-5
cdr3_nt: TGCAGTGCTAGAGTGGCCGGGACAGAAGGTTTCAATCAGCCCCAGCATTTT
cdr3_aa: CSARVAGTEGFNQPQHF

clone_size: few
d_call: .
v_call: TRBV2
j_call: TRBJ2-7
cdr3_nt: TGTGCCAGCAGAGCTACGTTCCCCTACGAGCAGCACTTC
cdr3_aa: CASRATFPYEQHF

clone_size: .
d_call: TRBD1
v_call: TRBV20-1
j_call: TRBJ2-7
cdr3_nt: TGCAGTGCTAGATCCCGGGACAGACAAGGGGAGCAGTACTTC
cdr3_aa: CSARSRDRQGEQYF

clone_size: few
d_call: .
v_call: TRBV7-9
j_call: TRBJ2-2
cdr3_nt: TGTGCCAGCAGCCCCCCAAATAGCGGGAACACCGGGGAGCTGTTTTTT
cdr3_aa: CASSPPNSGNTGELFF

clone_size: few
d_call: TRBD1
v_call: TRBV27
j_call: TRBJ1-1
cdr3_nt: TGTGCCAGCAGTCCGACAGGGGGCTACACTGAAGCTTTCTTT
cdr3_aa: CASSPTGGYTEAFF

clone_size: .
d_call: TRBD2
v_call: TRBV5-1
j_call: TRBJ2-5
cdr3_nt: TGCGCCAGCAACATAGCGGGAGGGCAAGAGACCCAGTACTTC
cdr3_aa: CASNIAGGQETQYF

clone_size: .
d_call: .
v_call: TRBV7-3
j_call: TRBJ2-7
cdr3_nt: TGTGCCAGCAGAGAAAGACGCCAGTCCTACGAGCAGTACTTC
cdr3_aa: CASRERRQSYEQYF

clone_size: many
d_call: TRBD1
v_call: TRBV7-2
j_call: TRBJ2-3
cdr3_nt: TGTGCCAGCAGCCCCAGGACAGGGGCGGGCACAGATACGCAGTATTTT
cdr3_aa: CASSPRTGAGTDTQYF

clone_size: few
d_call: .
v_call: TRBV12-3/TRBV12-4
j_call: TRBJ2-3
cdr3_nt: TGTGCCAGCAGTCCCCCCGGACACGCGACGGGTACGCAGTATTTT
cdr3_aa: CASSPPGHATGTQYF

clone_size: many
d_call: .
v_call: TRBV6-2/TRBV6-3
j_call: TRBJ2-3
cdr3_nt: TGTGCCAGCAGTTACGGAGGAGGGGCAGATACGCAGTATTTT
cdr3_aa: CASSYGGGADTQYF

clone_size: .
d_call: .
v_call: TRBV10-3
j_call: TRBJ1-2
cdr3_nt: TGTGCCATCAGTGATACTGATCAAGGCACCTATGGCTACACCTTC
cdr3_aa: CAISDTDQGTYGYTF

clone_size: many
d_call: TRBD1
v_call: TRBV6-1
j_call: TRBJ2-7
cdr3_nt: TGTGCCAGCAGTGGAGGACAGGGGAAAAGCTCCTACGAGCAGTACTTC
cdr3_aa: CASSGGQGKSSYEQYF

clone_size: many
d_call: TRBD2
v_call: TRBV30
j_call: TRBJ2-1
cdr3_nt: TGTGCCTGGAGTGTTATACTAGCGGGCAATGAGCAGTTCTTC
cdr3_aa: CAWSVILAGNEQFF

clone_size: many
d_call: .
v_call: TRBV6-1
j_call: TRBJ1-4
cdr3_nt: TGTGCCAGCAAAGGTCATACAACTAATGAAAAACTGTTTTTT
cdr3_aa: CASKGHTTNEKLFF

clone_size: many
d_call: .
v_call: TRBV11-2
j_call: TRBJ1-2
cdr3_nt: TGTGCCAGCAGTTTTACAGGGACCTATGGCTACACCTTC
cdr3_aa: CASSFTGTYGYTF

clone_size: many
d_call: TRBD1
v_call: TRBV30
j_call: TRBJ1-6
cdr3_nt: TGTGCCTGGAGTTCATGGGACAGGGGTTCACCCCTCCACTTT
cdr3_aa: CAWSSWDRGSPLHF

clone_size: many
d_call: TRBD1
v_call: TRBV7-8
j_call: TRBJ2-7
cdr3_nt: TGTGCCAGCAGCCCCGGGACAGATCACTACGAGCAGTACTTC
cdr3_aa: CASSPGTDHYEQYF

clone_size: few
d_call: TRBD2
v_call: TRBV27
j_call: TRBJ2-7
cdr3_nt: TGTGCCAGCAGTTTACTCGCTAGCGGGCAGGAGCAGTACTTC
cdr3_aa: CASSLLASGQEQYF

clone_size: many
d_call: .
v_call: TRBV20-1
j_call: TRBJ2-7
cdr3_nt: TGCAGTGCGCTACCGGGACACACGTACGAGCAGTACTTC
cdr3_aa: CSALPGHTYEQYF

clone_size: many
d_call: .
v_call: TRBV5-6
j_call: TRBJ2-1
cdr3_nt: TGTGCCAGCAGCATAACCCGGGCTGAGCAGTTCTTC
cdr3_aa: CASSITRAEQFF

clone_size: .
d_call: .
v_call: TRBV5-1
j_call: TRBJ2-2
cdr3_nt: TGCGCCAGCAGCATCCGATTCAGGAACACCGGGGAGCTGTTTTTT
cdr3_aa: CASSIRFRNTGELFF

clone_size: many
d_call: .
v_call: TRBV7-2
j_call: TRBJ2-5
cdr3_nt: TGTGCCAGCAGCCGGAACAGGAACCAAGAGACCCAGTACTTC
cdr3_aa: CASSRNRNQETQYF

clone_size: few
d_call: TRBD2
v_call: TRBV25-1
j_call: TRBJ2-7
cdr3_nt: TGTGCCAGCAGTGAAGGGACTAGCGGGAGGGCCTCTCTCTACGAGCAGTACTTC
cdr3_aa: CASSEGTSGRASLYEQYF

clone_size: many
d_call: .
v_call: TRBV29-1
j_call: TRBJ2-1
cdr3_nt: TGCAGCGTTGGGTCCGGGTACAATGAGCAGTTCTTC
cdr3_aa: CSVGSGYNEQFF

clone_size: .
d_call: .
v_call: TRBV4-1
j_call: TRBJ2-1
cdr3_nt: TGCGCCAGCAGCCACCCCCCGACAGGAAACTACGAGCAGTTCTTC
cdr3_aa: CASSHPPTGNYEQFF

clone_size: many
d_call: TRBD2
v_call: TRBV6-2/TRBV6-3
j_call: TRBJ2-1
cdr3_nt: TGTGCCAGCAGCCATCTAGCGGGAGTAGGCAATGAGCAGTTCTTC
cdr3_aa: CASSHLAGVGNEQFF

clone_size: many
d_call: TRBD2
v_call: TRBV5-1
j_call: TRBJ2-1
cdr3_nt: TGCGCCAGCAGTACTAGCGGGAGCAATGAGCAGTTCTTC
cdr3_aa: CASSTSGSNEQFF

clone_size: .
d_call: .
v_call: TRBV28
j_call: TRBJ1-1
cdr3_nt: TGTGCCAGCAGCCCTTGGCAGGGTTTAGTGTACACTGAAGCTTTCTTT
cdr3_aa: CASSPWQGLVYTEAFF